This is a list of T cell receptor beta chains from one sample in a study of T cell changes during pregnancy in multiple sclerosis. Some clones are missing from TCRdb's copy, which holds only in-frame ones; the method was immunoSEQ multiplex PCR. This sample yields approximately 20,000 clones, of which 91% are seen a single time; about 0.62% belongs to the top ten. The specimen was CD4+ T cells from peripheral blood mononuclear cells, collected in the third trimester of pregnancy. The receptors were sampled from a female donor with multiple sclerosis, enrolled in a pregnancy study. CDR3s include the opening cysteine and the closing phenylalanine or tryptophan. Each record gives: J gene, clone size, V gene, D gene, CDR3 DNA, CDR3 protein. D genes are given only for firm matches. Size tells how often a clone was seen (once, few, many) or the class of an expanded clone, and some rows leave it out.

TRBJ1-3,.,TRBV4-1,TRBD1,TGCGCCAGCAGCCAGCCAGGGGGCCAAGGGGGAAACACCATATATTTT,CASSQPGGQGGNTIYF
TRBJ2-7,.,TRBV30,TRBD1,TGTGCCTGGAGCCCGGGACAGGGGGTGGACGAGCAGTACTTC,CAWSPGQGVDEQYF
TRBJ1-6,.,TRBV30,.,TGTGCCTGGAGTGCAAGGGCGGGGTCACCCCTCCACTTT,CAWSARAGSPLHF
TRBJ2-3,.,TRBV2,.,TGTGCCAGCAGCTTTCAGGGTACAGCCGATACGCAGTATTTT,CASSFQGTADTQYF
TRBJ1-6,once,TRBV14,TRBD1,TGTGCCAGCAGCCCTTCACCTCGACAGGGCCTGTCGATAAGTAGTTCCTATAATTCACCCCTCCACTTT,CASSPSPRQGLSISSSYNSPLHF
TRBJ2-7,.,TRBV6-1,TRBD2,TGTGCCAGCAGGCCGGGACTAGCAGCCCTCTACGAGCAGTACTTC,CASRPGLAALYEQYF
TRBJ1-6,once,TRBV5-4,.,TGTGCCAGCAGCCCGGGGGGGCTCTCCTATAATTCACCCCTCCACTTT,CASSPGGLSYNSPLHF
TRBJ2-2,.,TRBV18,TRBD1,TGTGCCAGCTCACCCGGGACAGGACCGTTGGGAGGGGAGCTGTTTTTT,CASSPGTGPLGGELFF
TRBJ1-1,.,TRBV5-1,TRBD1,TGCGCCAGCAGCCGGGACAGGGTTCTGGGAGAAGCTTTCTTT,CASSRDRVLGEAFF
TRBJ2-7,.,TRBV28,.,TGTGCCAGTAATGGGGGCAGCTCCTACGAGCAGTACTTC,CASNGGSSYEQYF
TRBJ2-7,.,TRBV27,TRBD1,TGTGCCAGCAGTTCGCCGGGACAGGGGACCTCCTACGAGCAGTACTTC,CASSSPGQGTSYEQYF
TRBJ2-1,.,TRBV6-5,TRBD2,TGTGCCAGCAACTCCGGGACTAGCGTTAGTGAGCAGTTCTTC,CASNSGTSVSEQFF
TRBJ1-4,.,TRBV5-1,.,TGCGCCAGCAGCTTGGGGGGGACATATGAAAAACTGTTTTTT,CASSLGGTYEKLFF
TRBJ2-1,.,TRBV14,.,TGTGCCAGCAGTCAGGACTCCTACAATGAGCAGTTCTTC,CASSQDSYNEQFF
TRBJ2-3,.,TRBV9,.,TGTGCCAGCAGCGTAGTTACGGGGGGCACAGATACGCAGTATTTT,CASSVVTGGTDTQYF
TRBJ2-2,.,TRBV29-1,TRBD1,TGCAGCGCGGGGACAGGGGTTGGGGCCGGGGAGCTGTTTTTT,CSAGTGVGAGELFF
TRBJ2-1,.,TRBV5-1,TRBD2,TGCGCCAGCAGTCTGCTAGCGGGGGGTTACTACAATGAGCAGTTCTTC,CASSLLAGGYYNEQFF
TRBJ2-3,.,TRBV7-2,.,TGTGCCAGCAGCCCTGGGCTTACGCAGTATTTT,CASSPGLTQYF
TRBJ1-6,.,TRBV5-1,.,TGCGCCAGCAGCTTCGAGGGGGCCTATAATTCACCCCTCCACTTT,CASSFEGAYNSPLHF
TRBJ2-3,.,TRBV5-6,TRBD2,TGTGCCAGCAGCTCCAACCTAGCGGGGACTCACTTTTTT,CASSSNLAGTHFF
TRBJ1-1,.,TRBV7-9,.,TGTGCCAGCAGCACCCCCCCGGGACTTTTATCTACCCTCACTGAAGCTTTCTTT,CASSTPPGLLSTLTEAFF
TRBJ2-3,.,TRBV7-9,TRBD1,TGTGCCAGCAGCATGACAGGGGGCGGCACAGATACGCAGTATTTT,CASSMTGGGTDTQYF
TRBJ1-6,.,TRBV6-5,.,TGTGCCACCGGGCGGGGATATTCGCCCCTCCACTTT,CATGRGYSPLHF
TRBJ1-6,.,TRBV6-1,TRBD1,TGTGCCAGTGGGGGACAGGGCTTTTCACCCCTCCACTTT,CASGGQGFSPLHF
TRBJ1-2,.,TRBV18,TRBD1,TGTGCCAGCTCACCAAATTTCGGACAGGGAGGATACTATGGCTACACCTTC,CASSPNFGQGGYYGYTF
TRBJ1-2,few,TRBV18,TRBD1,TGTGCCAGCTCACCTACGACAGGGGGCAGAGATGGCTACACCTTC,CASSPTTGGRDGYTF
TRBJ2-7,once,TRBV7-9,.,TGTGCCAGCAGCTTATTGAGAGGGCAGTACTTC,CASSLLRGQYF
TRBJ2-7,.,TRBV7-9,.,TGTGCCAGCAGCACATTCGGGGGTGGGGCCTACGAGCAGTACTTC,CASSTFGGGAYEQYF
TRBJ1-2,.,TRBV6-5,TRBD1,TGTGCCAGCAGTTTATACAGGGGTTATGGCTACACCTTC,CASSLYRGYGYTF
TRBJ1-4,once,TRBV11-3,.,TGTGCCAGCAGCTTAGTCGCAGGTGAAAAACTGTTTTTT,CASSLVAGEKLFF
TRBJ1-1,.,TRBV19,TRBD1,TGTGCCAGTAGTACGCATCCGGGACAGGGTAGCACTGAAGCTTTCTTT,CASSTHPGQGSTEAFF
TRBJ1-2,once,TRBV15,.,TGTGCCACCAGCAGAGATAAAGGAGTAGGAGGCTACACCTTC,CATSRDKGVGGYTF
TRBJ1-3,.,TRBV5-1,.,TGCGCCAGCAGCCTGGGAGGGTTTGGAAACACCATATATTTT,CASSLGGFGNTIYF
TRBJ1-2,.,TRBV5-5,.,TGTGCCAGCAGCTTGATGGACAGATCGTATGGCTACACCTTC,CASSLMDRSYGYTF
TRBJ1-5,.,TRBV7-6,.,TGTGCCAGCAGCTCCTTCAATCAGCCCCAGCATTTT,CASSSFNQPQHF
TRBJ2-5,.,TRBV7-2,TRBD1,TGTGCCAGCAGCCAGGGACAGGGTCAAGAGACCCAGTACTTC,CASSQGQGQETQYF
TRBJ1-5,once,TRBV2,.,TGTGCCTCTCAAGCGGTAAATAGCAATCAGCCCCAGCATTTT,CASQAVNSNQPQHF
TRBJ1-1,.,TRBV14,.,TGTGCCAGCAGCCCGCAGTGGAGAACTGAAGCTTTCTTT,CASSPQWRTEAFF
TRBJ2-1,.,TRBV5-4,.,TGTGCCAGCAGCTTACCAGGGGATCGCGTCGATGAGCAGTTCTTC,CASSLPGDRVDEQFF
TRBJ1-1,.,TRBV5-4,.,TGTGCCAGCAGCCCAAGAGGAGGTGAAGGATACACTGAAGCTTTCTTT,CASSPRGGEGYTEAFF